The sequence of this T cell receptor beta chain was determined in a study of OX40 agonist ivuxolimab in advanced cancers. In the study overall: A male proportion of about 84% was recorded, with mean age around 64 years and range about 20 to 90. Three patients showed partial responses: one hepatocellular carcinoma and two cutaneous melanoma cases.

Measured with immunoSEQ multiplex PCR; TCRdb has only the in-frame clones, and not every one. The table records about 79,000 clones, approximately 85% of them present only once. As for this clone: Its specificity is not known.

Study findings and constraints: On average, CD8+ T cells showed a greater number of expanded clones than CD4+. Individuals who were partial responders at 0.1-3.0 mg/kg had clonal expansion that ranked among the lowest.

V lost 6 bases, J lost 9 bases, and 8 bases stayed unmatched. The CDR3 sequence is 15 residues long. Germline assignment: CDR1 MNHEY and CDR2 SVGAGI. Sample: CD4+ or CD8+ T cells sorted from blood, taken in a trial of the OX40 agonist ivuxolimab. The sequence came from an adult with an advanced solid tumor such as melanoma, head and neck, liver or kidney cancer. The V and J genes are TRBV6-5 and TRBJ2-7, with TRBD2 identical over 16 bases. The CDR3 loop reads CASSPGLAGGPGQYF. DNA for the CDR3: TGTGCCAGCAGCCCGGGACTAGCGGGAGGGCCTGGGCAGTACTTC.